The 23 T cell receptor beta chains reported below all come from one sample, sequenced in a study of OX40 agonist ivuxolimab in advanced cancers. Here immunoSEQ multiplex PCR was the method, and the copy in TCRdb shows in-frame clones only, minus some. The top ten clones hold 37% of a sample with approximately 22,000 clones, over 75% of them seen once. This specimen consisted of CD4+ or CD8+ T cells sorted from blood, obtained in a trial of the OX40 agonist ivuxolimab. The receptor set was obtained from an adult with an advanced solid tumor such as melanoma, head and neck, liver or kidney cancer.

The chain combines TRBV7-8 with TRBJ1-4; tentative D call: TRBD1 (5 bases). The length of the CDR3 is 12 residues. CDR1 and CDR2 (germline): SGHVS, FQNEAQ. Between the trimmed V and J ends, which lost 1 base and 14 bases, there was a span of 11 bases. CDR3 protein: CASSLGARGLFF. Written as DNA, the CDR3 is TGTGCCAGCAGCTTAGGAGCTCGGGGGCTGTTTTTT.

This clone was found once. The gene calls are TRBV7-8 and TRBJ2-3, with TRBD2 matching 7 bases. The CDR3 is 16 residues long. CDR1 and CDR2 (germline): SGHVS, FQNEAQ. The V segment lost 3 bases and the J segment 5 bases; nucleotides outside the gene matches: 11. CDR3 DNA: TGTGCCAGCAGCTTTGTTACGGGGGGTAGGTTAGATACGCAGTATTTT. Its translation: CASSFVTGGRLDTQYF.

The rearrangement uses TRBV11-2 and TRBJ2-5; D remains unclear. The CDR3 runs 11 residues. Trimming removed 5 bases from V and 5 bases from J, with 6 bases in between. Germline V lookup: CDR1 SGHAT, CDR2 FQNNGV. CDR3 region: CASSGWETQYF. Written as DNA, the CDR3 is TGTGCCAGCAGCGGATGGGAGACCCAGTACTTC.

The chain joins TRBV6-1 to TRBJ1-1, with D perhaps matching TRBD1 (5 bases). The CDR3 extends over 12 amino acids. V lost 5 bases to trimming and J lost 7 bases, with 11 bases between them. CDR1 is MNHNS, CDR2 SASEGT, per germline. CDR3 amino acids: CASSPTANEAFF. Here the CDR3 DNA reads TGTGCCAGCAGTCCGACAGCCAATGAAGCTTTCTTT.

The chain recombines TRBV4-2 with TRBJ1-2; no definite D call. The CDR3 covers 13 residues. Germline lookup yields CDR1 LGHNA and CDR2 YNFKEQ. V lost 4 bases, J lost 3 bases, and 9 bases lay in between. The CDR3 sequence: CASSPYDDYGYTF. CDR3 bases: TGTGCCAGCAGCCCCTACGATGACTATGGCTACACCTTC.

The rearrangement uses TRBV7-7 and TRBJ1-6; the D is unclear. Germline V gives CDR1 SSHAT, CDR2 FNYEAQ (reference sequence). The CDR3 covers 13 residues. Trimming removed 1 base at V and 9 bases at J, with 7 bases between. CDR3 nucleotides: TGTGCCAGCAGCTTAGGCCCGATTTCACCCCTCCACTTT. Amino acid sequence: CASSLGPISPLHF.

This clone was detected only once. The chain is built from TRBV5-1 and TRBJ2-5; D is uncertain. Germline V CDR1 and CDR2: SGHRS, YFSETQ. V was shortened by 4 bases and J by 12 bases, with 16 bases between the two germline ends. This CDR3 has 12 amino acids. The CDR3 nucleotides are TGCGCCAGCAGCACTGATGGACCTAACAAGTACTTC. This sequence encodes CASSTDGPNKYF.

This clone rates as medium-sized. The chain couples TRBV29-1 to TRBJ2-2, with 15 bases fitting TRBD2. This CDR3 has 16 residues. The germline CDR1 and CDR2 sequences are SQVTM and ANQGSEA. With 4 bases clipped from V and 6 bases from J, the junction kept 6 bases outside the gene matches. This CDR3 is CSVAGLAGGGSGELFF. The CDR3 DNA reads TGCAGCGTTGCGGGACTAGCGGGAGGTGGCTCCGGGGAGCTGTTTTTT.

V is TRBV4-1 and J is TRBJ2-2, with 8 bases fitting TRBD2. Germline V gene data show CDR1 as MGHRA and CDR2 as YSYEKL. The V and J ends lost 3 bases and 5 bases, in that order; junction bases with no gene match: 11. This CDR3 is 17 amino acids long. CDR3 in DNA: TGCGCCAGCAGCCAGGCGGTTATACCGGGGGGGACCGGGGAGCTGTTTTTT. Translation: CASSQAVIPGGTGELFF.

The genes are TRBV29-1 and TRBJ2-5, with 10 bases matching TRBD2. CDR3 size: 17 residues. The V segment lost 4 bases and the J segment 0 bases; nucleotides outside the gene matches: 11. The germline CDR1 and CDR2 sequences are SQVTM and ANQGSEA. CDR3 protein: CSVVVLAGVMYQETQYF. As DNA, the CDR3 is TGCAGCGTTGTGGTGCTAGCGGGGGTGATGTACCAAGAGACCCAGTACTTC.

The rearrangement links TRBV11-2 to TRBJ2-4; D remains unclear. CDR1 is SGHAT, CDR2 FQNNGV, per germline. This CDR3 region has 16 residues. The V end lost 2 bases, the J end lost 0 bases, and 11 bases lay between the germline ends. CDR3 DNA: TGTGCCAGCAGCTTAAGAACGGTCCTAGCCAAAAACATTCAGTACTTC. Residues: CASSLRTVLAKNIQYF.

This clone was seen only once. This rearrangement joins TRBV27 to TRBJ1-5, with 8 bases aligning to TRBD1. Trimming at V came to 5 bases and at J to 6 bases, leaving 9 bases not matched to a gene. Germline CDR1 MNHEY, CDR2 SMNVEV (reference sequence). The CDR3 sequence is 15 residues long. CDR3 in amino acids: CASSPITGGSQPQHF. The CDR3 region has the DNA TGTGCCAGCAGTCCGATCACAGGGGGGTCTCAGCCCCAGCATTTT.

V and J are TRBV29-1 and TRBJ1-1; a possible D gene is TRBD1 (6 bases). The V and J ends lost 3 bases and 2 bases respectively, with 10 bases between them. This CDR3 has 13 residues. Germline CDR1 SQVTM, CDR2 ANQGSEA. The CDR3 DNA is TGCAGCGTTGACGCACAGGGAAACACTGAAGCTTTCTTT. Its protein is CSVDAQGNTEAFF.

This clone was found a few times. The rearrangement uses TRBV27 and TRBJ2-7, with D uncertain. Deletions cut 7 bases from V and 5 bases from J, with 9 bases between. The CDR3 contains 11 residues. Germline CDR1 and CDR2: MNHEY and SMNVEV (reference sequence). CDR3 nucleotide sequence: TGTGCCAGCACCCATGGGAACGAGCAGTACTTC. It is translated as CASTHGNEQYF.

The chain is built from TRBV7-9 and TRBJ2-5; TRBD1 agrees at 7 bases. V lost 2 bases, J lost 5 bases, and 8 bases stayed unmatched. This CDR3 has 15 residues. CDR1 and CDR2 (germline): SEHNR, FQNEAQ (reference sequence). CDR3 amino acids: CASSLSTGYMETQYF. The CDR3 bases are TGTGCCAGCAGCTTATCGACAGGGTATATGGAGACCCAGTACTTC.

This chain joins TRBV21-1 and TRBJ1-1. TRBV21-1 is a pseudogene locus. The CDR3 totals 14 residues. The CDR3: CASSKGRAGGEAFF. The CDR3 DNA sequence: TGTGCCAGCAGCAAAGGGCGGGCAGGAGGTGAAGCTTTCTTT.

This clone has just a few counts. The V gene is TRBV11-2, the J gene TRBJ2-3; D remains unclear. The CDR3 loop spans 15 amino acids. The V end was cut by 6 bases, the J end by 2 bases, with 15 bases between. Looked up from germline, CDR1 is SGHAT and CDR2 is FQNNGV. The CDR3 coding sequence is TGTGCCAGCAGTACCTGGTCGGAACACACAGATACGCAGTATTTT. As protein: CASSTWSEHTDTQYF.

Only a few counts were recorded for this clone. The chain couples TRBV6-5 to TRBJ2-3, with D perhaps matching TRBD2 (6 bases). Germline loops: CDR1 MNHEY, CDR2 SVGAGI. Trimming removed 2 bases from V and 5 bases from J, with 14 bases in between. This CDR3 is 15 amino acids long. Written as DNA, the CDR3 is TGTGCCAGCAGTTACATCTCGGCGGGGATAGATACGCAGTATTTT. It specifies CASSYISAGIDTQYF.

The V call is TRBV6-5, the J call TRBJ1-2, with TRBD1 identical over 9 bases. The CDR3 totals 14 residues. With 4 bases clipped from V and 9 bases from J, the junction kept 9 bases outside the gene matches. Germline assignment: CDR1 MNHEY and CDR2 SVGAGI. The CDR3 DNA sequence: TGTGCCAGCAGTTGGACGGGACAGGGACCCCGCTACACCTTC. Its translation: CASSWTGQGPRYTF.

V is TRBV19 and J is TRBJ1-1; D not resolved. Per germline, CDR1 LNHDA and CDR2 SQIVND (reference sequence). V was clipped by 5 bases and J by 6 bases, with 13 bases between them. The length of the CDR3 is 13 residues. The CDR3 sequence is CASSSGPVAEAFF. The CDR3 nucleotides are TGTGCCAGTAGTTCTGGGCCGGTAGCTGAAGCTTTCTTT.

The chain is built from TRBV7-9 and TRBJ2-7; TRBD1 matches 8 bases. CDR1 and CDR2 (germline): SEHNR, FQNEAQ (reference sequence). With 3 bases clipped from V and 4 bases from J, the junction kept 8 bases outside the gene matches. There are 15 residues in the CDR3. The CDR3 DNA is TGTGCCAGCAGCTTCCCGGGACAGGCTTTGTACGAGCAGTACTTC. Translating gives CASSFPGQALYEQYF.

This chain links TRBV4-1 with TRBJ1-4; no firm D call. The CDR3 covers 14 residues. Trimming removed 2 bases at V and 7 bases at J, with 11 bases between. The germline V gene has CDR1 MGHRA and CDR2 YSYEKL. The CDR3 bases are TGCGCCAGCAGCCAAAGCCAAGGGAGTGAAAAACTGTTTTTT. Translation: CASSQSQGSEKLFF.

V usage is TRBV18 and J usage is TRBJ2-5; tentatively, D is TRBD1 (5 bases). The CDR3 loop spans 14 amino acids. Germline assignment: CDR1 KGHSH and CDR2 LQKENI. The germline V and J ends were trimmed by 3 bases and 6 bases, with 14 bases remaining between them. The CDR3 DNA sequence: TGTGCCAGCTCACCCGAATCAGGGAAGAAGACCCAGTACTTC. It codes for CASSPESGKKTQYF.